This TCR beta chain was profiled in a study of shared clonotypes between healthy human individuals. Study at large: Three plates were used per donor for CD4 naive, three for CD4 memory, two for CD8 naive and one for CD8 memory. Study findings and constraints: Across a handful of donors, naive CD4 shared 5% to 6.5%, naive CD8 3% to 3.5%, memory CD4 2.3%, memory CD8 about 0.4%. Generally, naive subsets came out with larger estimated richness than memory subsets.

A remark on this clone: The antigen is not known.

Every subset's genomic DNA went evenly onto several immunoSEQ plates. Profiled with immunoSEQ multiplex PCR; TCRdb holds only in-frame clones, not every one. The table includes 170,000 or so clones, 60% to 75% detected once. This CDR3 comprises 14 residues. Per the germline V gene, CDR1 is SGDLS and CDR2 is YYNGEE. Trimming left V 3 bases short and J 0 bases short, with 6 bases between. The chain combines TRBV9 with TRBJ2-2; D gene uncertain. This sequence was found in a man aged 30 to 45 in good health. Input material: memory CD4+ T cells sorted from blood. Subset: CD45RA-negative fraction. CDR3 residues: CASSAAANTGELFF. The CDR3 DNA follows: TGTGCCAGCAGCGCGGCCGCGAACACCGGGGAGCTGTTTTTT.